This T cell receptor beta chain was recorded in a study of blood T cell repertoires in COVID-19. The CDR3 is 12 amino acids. V lost 6 bases and J lost 4, with 10 bases in between. From germline, CDR1 is SGHTA and CDR2 FQGNSA. The protocol was immunoSEQ multiplex PCR, while the TCRdb copy is restricted to in-frame clones and leaves out a portion. This table holds 120,000 to 150,000 clones, 84% found once. There are a few counts of this clone. The receptor comes from a man aged 25-40 years with COVID-19, enrolled during active disease. Sequencing was carried out using peripheral blood. This chain joins TRBV7-2 and TRBJ2-7; weak D call: TRBD1 (6 bases). CDR3 coding DNA: TGTGCCAGCAGTCAACAGGGTTACGAGCAGTACTTC. Translated: CASSQQGYEQYF.